This TCR beta chain is drawn from a study of blood T cells in healthy people across ages. Germline CDR1 and CDR2: SQVTM and ANQGSEA. Germline trimming cut 6 bases from V and 5 bases from J; bases unmatched to any gene: 11. The CDR3 has 14 amino acids. For the second PCR, which ran for about 6 to 11 cycles, a sample-barcoded 5' primer and a J-beta primer mix were used. TCRdb passed the 5' RACE reads through MiXCR, listing each CDR3 protein once. This sample has 1 million or so distinct CDR3 sequences; 25% occur once, and the top ten carry approximately 0.79%. Researchers report isolating at least 6.5 million PBMCs per sample. These data are also associated with another study on T cells of mothers and their children. That paper adds: Thymic selection shapes TCR recombination output in related pairs, and it does so similarly in unrelated pairs. Overlap ran slightly, non-significantly higher for related than unrelated mother-child pairs.

The V call is TRBV29-1, the J call TRBJ1-2; TRBD1 matches 8 bases. Sequencing was performed on blood. This clonotype originated in a girl aged 2 to 9 in good health. DNA of the CDR3: TGCAGCGTGGATAGGGACAGGACTGCTTATGGCTACACCTTC. Amino acids: CSVDRDRTAYGYTF.